This T cell receptor (beta chain) came from a study of shared clonotypes between healthy human individuals. On the study more broadly: A donor's plate count was three for CD4 naive and three for CD4 memory; CD8 naive had two and CD8 memory one.

CD8 cells regarded as naive lacked CD45RO, were positively chosen for CCR7, and omitted terminally differentiated effector memory CD45RA+ cells. The germline V gene encodes CDR1 LGHNA and CDR2 YSLEER. This CDR3 is built from 15 residues. J gave up 5 bases and V 0 bases, and 4 bases lay outside the gene matches. Generated by immunoSEQ multiplex PCR, the TCRdb table keeps only in-frame clones and is missing some. The sample consists of millions of clones, roughly 94% of them appearing once. The sequenced material came from naive CD8+ T cells sorted from blood. The clonotype originates from a young man in good health. The chain is built from TRBV4-3 and TRBJ2-7; 10 bases map to TRBD2. CDR3 DNA sequence: TGCGCCAGCAGCCAAGATCGCACTAGCGGGAACGAGCAGTACTTC. It is translated as CASSQDRTSGNEQYF.